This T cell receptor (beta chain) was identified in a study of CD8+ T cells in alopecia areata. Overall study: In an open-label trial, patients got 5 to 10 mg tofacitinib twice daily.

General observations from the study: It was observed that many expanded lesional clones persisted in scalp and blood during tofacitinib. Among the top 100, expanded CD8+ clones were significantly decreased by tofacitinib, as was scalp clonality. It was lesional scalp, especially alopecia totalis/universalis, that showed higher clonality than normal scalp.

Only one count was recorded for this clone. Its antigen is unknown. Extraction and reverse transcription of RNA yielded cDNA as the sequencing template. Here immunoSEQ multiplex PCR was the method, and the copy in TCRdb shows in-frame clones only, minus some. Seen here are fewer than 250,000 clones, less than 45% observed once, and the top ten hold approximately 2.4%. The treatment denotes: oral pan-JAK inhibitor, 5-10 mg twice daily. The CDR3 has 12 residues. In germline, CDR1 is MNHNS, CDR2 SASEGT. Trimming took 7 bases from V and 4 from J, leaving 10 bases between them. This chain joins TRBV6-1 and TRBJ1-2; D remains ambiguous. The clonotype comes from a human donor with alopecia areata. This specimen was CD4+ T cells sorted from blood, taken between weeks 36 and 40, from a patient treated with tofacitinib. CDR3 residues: CASTAGGYGYTF. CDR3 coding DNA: TGTGCCAGCACCGCAGGTGGCTATGGCTACACCTTC.